These 4 T cell receptor beta chains originate from one sample sequenced in a study of neurological immune-mediated disorders. Each CDR3 protein is one row after TCRdb ran MiXCR on the 5' RACE reads. The sample yields about 70,000 distinct CDR3 sequences, more than 3% seen once. Specimen: PBMCs. Source of these receptors: a woman in her forties or fifties with multiple sclerosis.

This clonotype was seen ten or more times. J is TRBJ2-1 and V is TRBV20-1, with D perhaps TRBD1 (5 bases). The CDR3 consists of 14 residues. Germline lookup yields CDR1 DFQATT and CDR2 SNEGSKA (reference sequence). V was shortened by 0 bases and J by 8 bases, with 14 bases between the two germline ends. CDR3 sequence (DNA): TGCAGTGCTAGAGATCCTAGGGGTGGGGATGAGCAGTTCTTC. Encoded protein: CSARDPRGGDEQFF.

This clonotype was found many times. At one boundary the junction diverges from the germline segment, which might be a read error. The V and J genes are TRBV5-1 and TRBJ2-3, with 14 positions matching TRBD2. CDR1 SGHRS and CDR2 YFSETQ come from the germline V gene. This CDR3 is 16 amino acids long. CDR3 DNA sequence: TGCGCCAGCAGATTGGGACTAGCGGGGGCTGCAGATACGCAGTATTTT. This encodes CASRLGLAGAADTQYF. Drawing the rest from reference TRBV5-1 and TRBJ2-3, the complete variable domain is KAGVTQTPRYLIKTRGQQVTLSCSPISGHRSVSWYQQTPGQGLQFLFEYFSETQRNKGNFPGRFSGRQFSNSRSEMNVSTLELGDSALYLCASRLGLAGAADTQYFGPGTRLTVL.

This clonotype was counted ten times or more. The chain couples TRBV5-1 to TRBJ1-6; D is ambiguous. This CDR3 has 14 amino acids. Per the germline V gene, CDR1 is SGHRS and CDR2 is YFSETQ. The germline V and J ends were trimmed by 6 bases and 8 bases, with 15 bases remaining between them. The CDR3 DNA is TGCGCCAGCACTGAATTCAACGAGGATTCACCCCTCCACTTT. Translating it yields CASTEFNEDSPLHF.

This clonotype was seen ten or more times. This chain links TRBV6-2 or TRBV6-3 with TRBJ2-3; 9 bases align to TRBD1. Germline values: CDR1 MNHEY, CDR2 SVGEGT. The CDR3 contains 14 residues. The ends lost 5 bases at V and 4 bases at J; junction bases unmatched: 4. This CDR3 is CASSIGQGSDTQYF. As DNA, the CDR3 is TGTGCCAGCAGTATCGGACAGGGGTCAGATACGCAGTATTTT.